These 24 T cell receptor beta chains were all obtained from the same sample, sequenced in a study of T-cell memory formation after mild COVID-19. One entry per CDR3 protein, called by TCRdb with MiXCR from the 5' RACE reads. The data contain about 180,000 distinct CDR3 sequences, around a sixth of them singletons. Sequencing was done on a sample of PBMCs or a T cell subset sorted from them (not recorded which). The receptors shown here come from a man aged 18 to 35 who had mild COVID-19 (a few samples of this study predate the infection). Cell type and time point are not known.

J is TRBJ2-5 and V is TRBV11-2; TRBD1 is a possible D gene (6 bases). Germline loops: CDR1 SGHAT, CDR2 FQNNGV. This CDR3 spans 14 amino acids. Trimming left V 5 bases short and J 4 bases short, with 14 bases between. CDR3 sequence reads: CASSPRTVTETQYF. CDR3 bases: TGTGCCAGCAGCCCCCGGACAGTGACAGAGACCCAGTACTTC.

This rearrangement joins TRBV6-1 to TRBJ1-2, with D possibly TRBD1 on 5 matching bases. The germline gives CDR1 MNHNS, CDR2 SASEGT. The V end was cut by 4 bases, the J end by 6 bases, with 12 bases between. CDR3 length: 13 amino acids. DNA of the CDR3: TGTGCCAGCAGTGCAGGGCAGAGAAATGGCTACACCTTC. It specifies CASSAGQRNGYTF.

CDR3 amino acids: CSARGQGIGETQYF. DNA of the CDR3: TGCAGTGCTAGGGGACAGGGAATAGGGGAGACCCAGTACTTC. The chain combines TRBV20-1 with TRBJ2-5, with 9 bases fitting TRBD1. The CDR3 loop spans 14 amino acids. V dropped 3 bases and J dropped 5; count of bases not matched to a gene: 7. Germline V gene lookup returns CDR1 DFQATT and CDR2 SNEGSKA (reference sequence).

This chain joins TRBV15 and TRBJ2-2; D is ambiguous. Germline V gene lookup returns CDR1 LNHNV and CDR2 YYDKDF (reference sequence). Trimming stripped 0 bases from V and 6 bases from J, with 11 bases between. This CDR3 is built from 15 residues. CDR3 in DNA: TGTGCCACCAGCAGAGATTCCGTCCGGTCCGGGGAGCTGTTTTTT. Translating it yields CATSRDSVRSGELFF.

The rearrangement uses TRBV10-3 and TRBJ2-3; D is uncertain. This CDR3 comprises 11 residues. Trimming left V 6 bases short and J 4 bases short, with 5 bases between. The germline CDR1 and CDR2 sequences are ENHRY and SYGVKD. CDR3 DNA: TGTGCCATCAGCCAGGCAGATACGCAGTATTTT. It codes for CAISQADTQYF.

The CDR3 coding sequence is TGCGCCAGCAGCTTGGCGGCCCGGGTGAGCCAACGAGAGACCCAGTACTTC. It translates to CASSLAARVSQRETQYF. The chain joins TRBV5-1 to TRBJ2-5, with D unresolved. From germline, CDR1 is SGHRS and CDR2 YFSETQ. Trimming removed 0 bases from V and 4 bases from J, with 19 bases in between. The CDR3 is 17 residues long.

This clonotype was found a few times. This chain joins TRBV5-1 and TRBJ2-4; D perhaps matches TRBD1 (5 bases). There are 15 residues in the CDR3. The germline V gene encodes CDR1 SGHRS and CDR2 YFSETQ. V was shortened by 4 bases and J by 8 bases, with 19 bases between the two germline ends. The DNA of the CDR3 is TGCGCCAGCAGCCCGGTAGGGGCTTTTGCGGACATTCAGTACTTC. It translates to CASSPVGAFADIQYF.

In its sample, this clonotype was seen a few times. V is TRBV9 and J is TRBJ1-5; D unclear. This CDR3 is 14 amino acids long. Germline V gene sequence: CDR1 SGDLS, CDR2 YYNGEE. Trimming removed 2 bases from V and 2 bases from J, with 8 bases in between. The CDR3 nucleotides read TGTGCCAGCAGCGTGGGAGTCGGCAATCAGCCCCAGCATTTT. Its protein product is CASSVGVGNQPQHF.

This clonotype was seen only a few times. The chain combines TRBV7-9 with TRBJ1-6; 9 bases fit TRBD1. Trimming took 2 bases from V and 12 from J; bases not matched to a gene: 8. This CDR3 contains 15 residues. In germline, CDR1 is SEHNR, CDR2 FQNEAQ (reference sequence). CDR3 nucleotides: TGTGCCAGCAGCTTACAGGGACAGGGAGGTGGACCCCTCCACTTT. It encodes CASSLQGQGGGPLHF.

In its sample, this clonotype was seen many times. This chain connects TRBV3-1 to TRBJ1-2; D might be TRBD1 (5 bases). The CDR3 extends over 12 amino acids. Germline V gene sequence: CDR1 LGHDT, CDR2 YNNKEL (reference sequence). V lost 1 base, J lost 8 bases, and 8 bases lay in between. The CDR3 sequence: CASSQGGEGYTF. The CDR3, as DNA: TGTGCCAGCAGCCAAGGAGGGGAAGGCTACACCTTC.

This clonotype was found a few times. This chain uses TRBV19 with TRBJ2-3; D perhaps matches TRBD2 (6 bases). The CDR3 runs 14 residues. Germline V CDR1 and CDR2: LNHDA, SQIVND (reference sequence). The V and J ends lost 3 bases and 4 bases respectively, with 11 bases between them. CDR3 in DNA: TGTGCCAGTAGTATCGGGGGTAGCGCAGATACGCAGTATTTT. Protein sequence: CASSIGGSADTQYF. Complete variable domain (other parts from reference TRBV19 and TRBJ2-3): DGGITQSPKYLFRKEGQNVTLSCEQNLNHDAMYWYRQDPGQGLRLIYYSQIVNDFQKGDIAEGYSVSREKKESFPLTVTSAQKNPTAFYLCASSIGGSADTQYFGPGTRLTVL.

This chain connects TRBV6-5 to TRBJ1-3; perhaps TRBD1 as D (5 bases). Trimming shortened V by 0 bases and J by 4 bases, and 7 bases separated the two germline ends. CDR3 length equals 14 residues. CDR1 MNHEY and CDR2 SVGAGI come from the germline V gene. The CDR3 nucleotides are TGTGCCAGCAGTTACTCCGGGGCAGGAAACACCATATATTTT. Residues: CASSYSGAGNTIYF.

This rearrangement joins TRBV7-6 to TRBJ1-4; 8 bases fit TRBD1. CDR3 size: 15 residues. With V trimmed by 1 base and J by 14 bases, 12 bases remained unmatched. Looked up from germline, CDR1 is SGHVS and CDR2 is FNYEAQ. The CDR3 reads CASSLGAGQGFFLFF. The CDR3 bases are TGTGCCAGCAGCTTAGGAGCTGGACAGGGCTTTTTCCTGTTTTTT.

The chain uses TRBV29-1 and TRBJ2-5; a weak D match, TRBD1 (5 bases). The CDR3 sequence is 13 residues long. V shed 6 bases and J shed 0 bases, with 11 bases lying between them. Germline CDR1 and CDR2: SQVTM and ANQGSEA. This chain's CDR3 is CSVALQDQETQYF. CDR3 in DNA: TGCAGCGTGGCCCTACAGGACCAAGAGACCCAGTACTTC. Drawing the rest from reference TRBV29-1 and TRBJ2-5, the complete variable domain is SAVISQKPSRDICQRGTSLTIQCQVDSQVTMMFWYRQQPGQSLTLIATANQGSEATYESGFVIDKFPISRPNLTFSTLTVSNMSPEDSSIYLCSVALQDQETQYFGPGTRLLVL.

This clonotype was recorded a few times. The chain has TRBV4-2 and TRBJ1-2; D gene unclear. Per germline, CDR1 LGHNA and CDR2 YNFKEQ. The V gene lost 0 bases and the J gene lost 3 bases, with 11 bases spanning the gap. The CDR3 is 15 amino acids. The CDR3 bases are TGTGCCAGCAGCCAAGATTTTTCCAGCTACTATGGCTACACCTTC. Translating it yields CASSQDFSSYYGYTF.

This clonotype was counted only a few times. The V gene is TRBV9, the J gene TRBJ2-3, with D maybe TRBD2 (5 bases). V was trimmed by 0 bases and J by 2 bases, leaving 16 bases between them. CDR3 size: 17 residues. From germline, CDR1 is SGDLS and CDR2 YYNGEE. CDR3 in amino acids: CASSVDEASGATDTQYF. The DNA for the CDR3 is TGTGCCAGCAGCGTAGACGAGGCGAGCGGAGCCACAGATACGCAGTATTTT.

The V and J genes are TRBV4-3 and TRBJ2-1; perhaps D is TRBD1 or TRBD2 (7 bases each). V was cut by 11 bases and J by 9 bases, with 17 bases left in between. The CDR3 extends over 12 amino acids. The germline V gene encodes CDR1 LGHNA and CDR2 YSLEER. This CDR3 reads CAGRGRGTEQFF. The CDR3 DNA reads TGCGCCGGGAGGGGCAGGGGGACTGAGCAGTTCTTC.

The J gene is TRBJ2-7, the V gene TRBV7-2; perhaps TRBD2 as D (5 bases). The germline CDR1 and CDR2 sequences are SGHTA and FQGNSA. V was clipped by 5 bases and J by 6 bases, with 17 bases between them. The CDR3 consists of 14 residues. The CDR3 protein is CASSPQWTSLEQYF. Here the CDR3 DNA reads TGTGCCAGCAGCCCCCAATGGACTTCCCTCGAGCAGTACTTC.

The J gene is TRBJ1-1, the V gene TRBV6-1, with a tentative D call TRBD1 (5 bases). The V end lost 4 bases, the J end lost 10 bases, and 19 bases lay between the germline ends. There are 14 residues in the CDR3. Germline CDR1 is MNHNS and CDR2 is SASEGT. CDR3 sequence (DNA): TGTGCCAGCAGTGGAAGCTTTAGCGGACAAGCAGCTTTCTTT. Protein sequence: CASSGSFSGQAAFF.

The chain combines TRBV20-1 with TRBJ1-2; the D gene is possibly TRBD1 (5 bases). This CDR3 comprises 12 residues. Germline-derived CDR1 and CDR2 are DFQATT and SNEGSKA (reference sequence). The V gene lost 6 bases and the J gene lost 6 bases, with 14 bases spanning the gap. Here the CDR3 DNA reads TGCAGTGCCCGGGGGATGGTTGATGGCTACACCTTC. Protein: CSARGMVDGYTF.

This clonotype was recorded a few times. This chain links TRBV6-2 or TRBV6-3 with TRBJ1-1; maybe TRBD1 (6 bases). Trimming left V 4 bases short and J 10 bases short, with 19 bases between. This CDR3 is 14 amino acids long. Germline lookup yields CDR1 MNHEY and CDR2 SVGEGT. DNA of the CDR3: TGTGCCAGCAGTTCAACCGGGACATCGTCCGGAGCTTTCTTT. Protein: CASSSTGTSSGAFF.

CDR3 coding DNA: TGTGCCAGCAGCTTCACGAGGAGTGCTTCGGAGAACACTGAAGCTTTCTTT. It translates to CASSFTRSASENTEAFF. The chain has TRBV7-2 and TRBJ1-1; the D is unclear. Looked up from germline, CDR1 is SGHTA and CDR2 is FQGNSA. The ends were cut back, 3 bases at V and 1 base at J, with 18 bases in the middle. The CDR3 is made up of 17 amino acids.

The chain combines TRBV21-1 with TRBJ2-1; TRBD2 is taken as the D call from the table, unchecked against the DNA. TRBV21-1 is a listed pseudogene. The CDR3 length is 19 residues. The DNA for the CDR3 is TGTGCCAGCAGCAAAGGACGAGCGGGGACCATTATATCCTACAATGAGCAGTTCTTC. It codes for CASSKGRAGTIISYNEQFF.

This clonotype was found many times. V gene TRBV15 combines with J gene TRBJ1-2; D gene unclear. V dropped 0 bases and J dropped 3 bases, with 11 bases sitting between them. The CDR3 is made up of 15 amino acids. In germline, CDR1 is LNHNV, CDR2 YYDKDF (reference sequence). The CDR3 region has the DNA TGTGCCACCAGCAGAGATCCGCGCGTCGACTATGGCTACACCTTC. As protein: CATSRDPRVDYGYTF.